The 24 T cell receptor beta chains below all came from one sample that was sequenced in a study of blood T cell repertoires in COVID-19. Here immunoSEQ multiplex PCR was the method, and the copy in TCRdb shows in-frame clones only, minus some. The repertoire holds roughly 150,000 clones, with roughly 80% as singletons. Sequenced: PBMCs or T cells enriched from blood (not recorded which). The origin of the receptors is a woman between 45 and 65 years old who had recovered from COVID-19.

The chain uses TRBV24-1 and TRBJ2-1; TRBD2 aligns across 10 bases. The V gene's germline CDR1 is KGHDR and CDR2 SFDVKD. The V and J ends lost 3 bases and 5 bases, in that order; junction bases with no gene match: 6. This CDR3 contains 16 residues. The chain's CDR3 is CATSDSSGGDDNEQFF. Here the CDR3 DNA reads TGTGCCACCAGTGATAGCAGCGGGGGGGATGACAATGAGCAGTTCTTC.

The J gene is TRBJ1-1, the V gene TRBV5-6, with TRBD1 matching over 11 bases. After removal of 2 bases from V and 5 bases from J, the junction contained 11 bases not matched to a gene. Germline loops: CDR1 SGHDT, CDR2 YYEEEE. The CDR3 covers 17 residues. CDR3 loop: CASSLLRGQGVDTEAFF. The DNA for the CDR3 is TGTGCCAGCAGCTTACTTCGGGGACAGGGGGTCGATACTGAAGCTTTCTTT.

V usage is TRBV10-3 and J usage is TRBJ2-1, with TRBD2 matching over 8 bases. Germline-derived CDR1 and CDR2 are ENHRY and SYGVKD. The CDR3 runs to 15 residues. J lost 7 bases, V lost 5 bases, and 10 bases had no gene match. The CDR3 DNA is TGTGCCATCAGTTACTCCGCCGGGACTAGAAATGAGCAGTTCTTC. Its translation: CAISYSAGTRNEQFF.

This clone occurred a few times. V and J are TRBV6-5 and TRBJ1-2; 7 bases map to TRBD1. This CDR3 spans 12 amino acids. Trimming cost V 6 bases and J 4 bases; bases outside gene matches: 2. The V gene's germline CDR1 is MNHEY and CDR2 SVGAGI. Here the CDR3 DNA reads TGTGCCAGCAGCGCAGGGGGCTATGGCTACACCTTC. It translates to CASSAGGYGYTF.

This chain joins TRBV27 and TRBJ2-5; 9 bases are shared with TRBD1. The germline V gene has CDR1 MNHEY and CDR2 SMNVEV (reference sequence). CDR3 length equals 14 residues. Losses at the gene ends were 8 bases for V and 4 bases for J; bases not matched to a gene: 8. CDR3 bases: TGTGCCAGCTGGACAGGGGACACGGGAGAGACCCAGTACTTC. Protein sequence: CASWTGDTGETQYF.

The chain carries TRBV7-2 and TRBJ2-7, with 8 bases matching TRBD2. The CDR3 loop spans 15 amino acids. The trim removed 5 bases at V and 2 bases at J, leaving 8 bases unmatched. Germline CDR1 is SGHTA and CDR2 is FQGNSA. CDR3: CASSPRAGAAYEQYF. In DNA form, the CDR3 reads TGTGCCAGCAGCCCTAGAGCGGGGGCCGCCTACGAGCAGTACTTC. Together with reference TRBV7-2 and TRBJ2-7, the CDR3 gives the full variable domain: GAGVSQSPSNKVTEKGKDVELRCDPISGHTALYWYRQSLGQGLEFLIYFQGNSAPDKSGLPSDRFSAERTGGSVSTLTIQRTQQEDSAVYLCASSPRAGAAYEQYFGPGTRLTVT.

CDR3 sequence (DNA): TGTGCCAGCAGCTTAGACCGGAGCTCCTACAATGAGCAGTTCTTC. Its protein is CASSLDRSSYNEQFF. V is TRBV7-7 and J is TRBJ2-1; no clear D gene. Trimming cost V 1 base and J 0 bases, with 7 bases left between them. The length of the CDR3 is 15 residues. CDR1 is SSHAT, CDR2 FNYEAQ, per germline (reference sequence).

The V and J genes are TRBV28 and TRBJ1-1; D is possibly TRBD1 (5 bases). Germline CDR1 and CDR2: MDHEN and SYDVKM. V dropped 7 bases and J dropped 10 bases, with 16 bases sitting between them. The CDR3 loop spans 12 amino acids. CDR3 amino acids: CASTPQGTVAFF. Here the CDR3 DNA reads TGTGCCAGCACTCCCCAGGGAACGGTAGCTTTCTTT.

The chain employs TRBV5-6 and TRBJ2-3, with 8 bases matching TRBD2. Germline V CDR1 and CDR2: SGHDT, YYEEEE. CDR3 length: 15 amino acids. With 0 bases clipped from V and 3 bases from J, the junction kept 3 bases outside the gene matches. The CDR3 DNA reads as TGTGCCAGCAGCTTGGCCCCTAGCGGGACAGATACGCAGTATTTT. This encodes CASSLAPSGTDTQYF.

This chain links TRBV11-2 with TRBJ1-1, with 9 bases matching TRBD1. Per the germline V gene, CDR1 is SGHAT and CDR2 is FQNNGV. The CDR3 is made up of 16 amino acids. The V segment lost 5 bases and the J segment 0 bases; nucleotides outside the gene matches: 7. CDR3 nucleotide sequence: TGTGCCAGCAGCCAGGGACAGGGCGTCGTGAACACTGAAGCTTTCTTT. It encodes CASSQGQGVVNTEAFF.

DNA for the CDR3: TGTGCCAGCAGCCCTGGGACAGGGCCAGGCGGCTACACCTTC. Its protein is CASSPGTGPGGYTF. J is TRBJ1-2 and V is TRBV9, with TRBD1 identical over 9 bases. The V gene end was trimmed by 4 bases and the J gene end by 8 bases; junction bases not matched to a gene: 9. Looked up from germline, CDR1 is SGDLS and CDR2 is YYNGEE. This CDR3 region has 14 residues. Supplemented by reference TRBV9 and TRBJ1-2, the full variable domain reads DSGVTQTPKHLITATGQRVTLRCSPRSGDLSVYWYQQSLDQGLQFLIQYYNGEERAKGNILERFSAQQFPDLHSELNLSSLELGDSALYFCASSPGTGPGGYTFGSGTRLTVV.

This clone was picked up a small number of times. The chain is built from TRBV4-2 and TRBJ1-2, with D perhaps TRBD1 (5 bases). The CDR3 is 15 amino acids. Germline V gene lookup returns CDR1 LGHNA and CDR2 YNFKEQ. V lost 0 bases, J lost 7 bases, and 15 bases lay in between. CDR3: CASSQDFGQGGGYTF. For the CDR3, the DNA is TGTGCCAGCAGCCAAGATTTTGGGCAGGGCGGTGGCTACACCTTC.

The V gene is TRBV6-5, the J gene TRBJ1-1, with D maybe TRBD1 (6 bases). The CDR3 sequence is 14 residues long. V shed 10 bases and J shed 1 base, with 16 bases lying between them. In germline, CDR1 is MNHEY, CDR2 SVGAGI. The CDR3 bases are TGTGCCACCAACTCCGGGACAACGAACACTGAAGCTTTCTTT. Translated: CATNSGTTNTEAFF.

V and J are TRBV5-1 and TRBJ1-6; D possibly corresponds to TRBD1 (6 bases). Looked up from germline, CDR1 is SGHRS and CDR2 is YFSETQ. The CDR3 length is 16 residues. Trimming took 3 bases from V and 7 from J, leaving 17 bases between them. The CDR3 loop reads CASSSAPGTTNSPLHF. The CDR3 coding sequence is TGCGCCAGCAGCTCGGCCCCCGGGACAACCAATTCACCCCTCCACTTT. The full variable domain, in which reference TRBV5-1 and TRBJ1-6 provide the parts outside the CDR3, is KAGVTQTPRYLIKTRGQQVTLSCSPISGHRSVSWYQQTPGQGLQFLFEYFSETQRNKGNFPGRFSGRQFSNSRSEMNVSTLELGDSALYLCASSSAPGTTNSPLHFGNGTRLTVT.

This rearrangement joins TRBV29-1 to TRBJ1-4, with 7 nucleotides matching TRBD1. The V gene's germline CDR1 is SQVTM and CDR2 ANQGSEA. The CDR3 extends over 13 amino acids. V lost 7 bases to trimming and J lost 3 bases; unmatched junction nucleotides: 5. The CDR3 protein is CSATGTANEKLFF. The CDR3 DNA reads TGCAGCGCCACCGGGACAGCTAATGAAAAACTGTTTTTT.

This clone is a singleton in its sample. The CDR3 sequence is CSARSGGGNSPLHF. CDR3 in DNA: TGCAGCGCCCGCTCAGGGGGCGGTAATTCACCCCTCCACTTT. The V and J genes are TRBV29-1 and TRBJ1-6, with 8 bases lining up with TRBD1. V shed 7 bases, J shed 6 bases, and the junction held 8 bases outside the gene matches. CDR1 and CDR2 (germline): SQVTM, ANQGSEA. The CDR3 consists of 14 residues.

The V call is TRBV28, the J call TRBJ2-3; TRBD1 matches at 7 bases. J lost 3 bases, V lost 3 bases, and 9 bases had no gene match. The CDR3 is 16 amino acids. Germline V gene data show CDR1 as MDHEN and CDR2 as SYDVKM. CDR3 in DNA: TGTGCCAGCAGTTTTATCGGGACAGTAGGGACAGATACGCAGTATTTT. It is translated as CASSFIGTVGTDTQYF.

This chain joins TRBV5-4 and TRBJ2-1, with TRBD2 identical over 12 bases. This CDR3 spans 17 amino acids. Losses at the gene ends were 1 base for V and 8 bases for J; bases not matched to a gene: 10. Looked up from germline, CDR1 is SGHNT and CDR2 is YYREEE (reference sequence). As DNA, the CDR3 is TGTGCCAGCAGCTTGTACACTGGGACTAGCGGGTGGGATGAGCAGTTCTTC. Its translation: CASSLYTGTSGWDEQFF.

The chain joins TRBV12-3 or TRBV12-4 to TRBJ2-3, with a weak D call TRBD1 (6 bases). The CDR3 length is 13 residues. V was shortened by 5 bases and J by 10 bases, with 16 bases between the two germline ends. This CDR3 is CASSPPTGSAQYF. For the CDR3, the DNA is TGTGCCAGCAGTCCCCCGACAGGATCTGCGCAGTATTTT.

The V call is TRBV3-1 (or the pseudogene TRBV3-2), the J call TRBJ2-7; 7 bases map to TRBD1. Germline values: CDR1 LGHDT, CDR2 YNNKEL (reference sequence). Trimming cost V 5 bases and J 0 bases; bases outside gene matches: 4. The CDR3 contains 14 residues. The CDR3, as DNA: TGTGCCAGCAGCACCAGACAGGGCTCCTACGAGCAGTACTTC. Translating gives CASSTRQGSYEQYF.

J is TRBJ2-3 and V is TRBV2, with a tentative D call TRBD2 (7 bases). CDR1 SNHLY and CDR2 FYNNEI come from the germline V gene. The CDR3 has 15 amino acids. V lost 3 bases to trimming and J lost 5 bases, with 15 bases between them. For the CDR3, the DNA is TGTGCCAGCAGTGAGGGGACGGGGGGCGTAGATACGCAGTATTTT. Translation: CASSEGTGGVDTQYF. Supplemented by reference TRBV2 and TRBJ2-3, the full variable domain reads EPEVTQTPSHQVTQMGQEVILRCVPISNHLYFYWYRQILGQKVEFLVSFYNNEISEKSEIFDDQFSVERPDGSNFTLKIRSTKLEDSAMYFCASSEGTGGVDTQYFGPGTRLTVL.

The chain recombines TRBV7-6 with TRBJ2-2, with a tentative D call TRBD1 (5 bases). The germline V and J ends were trimmed by 2 bases and 1 base, with 5 bases remaining between them. In germline, CDR1 is SGHVS, CDR2 FNYEAQ. The CDR3 runs to 14 residues. The CDR3 protein is CASSLQGNTGELFF. The CDR3 nucleotides read TGTGCCAGCAGCTTACAGGGGAACACCGGGGAGCTGTTTTTT. Variable domain in full (rest from reference TRBV7-6 and TRBJ2-2): GAGVSQSPRYKVTKRGQDVALRCDPISGHVSLYWYRQALGQGPEFLTYFNYEAQQDKSGLPNDRFSAERPEGSISTLTIQRTEQRDSAMYRCASSLQGNTGELFFGEGSRLTVL.

The chain combines TRBV7-3 with TRBJ2-5; 8 bases are shared with TRBD1. Trimming at V came to 2 bases and at J to 7 bases, leaving 0 bases not matched to a gene. The CDR3 is 12 amino acids. Germline V gene sequence: CDR1 SGHTA, CDR2 FQGTGA. The CDR3 bases are TGTGCCAGCAGCTTAGACAGGGGGACCCAGTACTTC. Amino acids: CASSLDRGTQYF.

The chain is built from TRBV10-1 and TRBJ1-5, with 9 bases lining up with TRBD1. There are 20 residues in the CDR3. Trimming at V came to 8 bases and at J to 7 bases, leaving 27 bases not matched to a gene. The germline V gene encodes CDR1 WNHNN and CDR2 SYGVQD (reference sequence). The CDR3 spells CASWSHAAGTGLGGRQPQHF. For the CDR3, the DNA is TGCGCCAGCTGGAGTCATGCGGCCGGGACAGGGTTGGGGGGCAGGCAGCCCCAGCATTTT.